This section outlines one T cell receptor beta chain sequence together with its context. The sample is drawn from a study of T cell responses to AZD1222 COVID-19 vaccine. Sequencing used immunoSEQ multiplex PCR; TCRdb keeps in-frame clones, though not all of them. The sample yields roughly 80,000 clones, approximately 87% seen once. Germline V lookup: CDR1 MNHEY, CDR2 SMNVEV (reference sequence). This CDR3 contains 15 residues. V was shortened by 3 bases and J by 5 bases, with 11 bases between the two germline ends. The V and J genes are TRBV27 and TRBJ1-6; D gene unclear. This sample comprised peripheral blood, obtained 28 days after the second AZD1222 dose. The receptor was isolated from an adult who received the AZD1222 COVID-19 vaccine. The CDR3 sequence: CASSFGVGDNSPLHF. CDR3 bases: TGTGCCAGCAGTTTCGGGGTTGGAGATAATTCACCCCTCCACTTT.